Listed below are T cell receptor beta chains from one sample, sequenced in a study of PD-1 blockade in mismatch repair-deficient tumors. No antigens are known for them. The assay was immunoSEQ multiplex PCR, and TCRdb's table has in-frame clones only and misses some. The sample has approximately 9,300 clones, around nine tenths seen once. Sequences were derived from cells cultured in vitro, sampled from a patient treated with pembrolizumab. Every receptor here comes from an adult with mismatch repair-deficient cancer. CDR3s include the opening cysteine and the closing phenylalanine or tryptophan. The D gene is left open where the match is weak. Clone size is given for some rows only: seen once, a few or many times, or a class if the clone is expanded.

v_call	j_call	d_call	cdr3_length	clone_size	cdr3_aa	cdr3_nt
TRBV4-1	TRBJ2-7	NA	14	few	CASSQEQLSREQYF	TGCGCCAGCAGCCAAGAGCAGTTGAGTCGCGAGCAGTACTTC
TRBV11-2	TRBJ2-3	TRBD2	16	NA	CASSPTSGTSTDTQYF	TGTGCCAGCAGCCCGACTAGCGGGACTAGCACAGATACGCAGTATTTT
TRBV30	TRBJ1-6	NA	15	NA	CAYKVPGVARSPLHF	TGTGCCTACAAGGTCCCTGGGGTAGCGAGATCACCCCTCCACTTT
TRBV29-1	TRBJ1-2	NA	12	NA	CSVGEGGYGYTF	TGCAGCGTTGGGGAGGGGGGCTATGGCTACACCTTC
TRBV6-6	TRBJ2-1	TRBD1	14	NA	CASSWTGAYNEQFF	TGTGCCAGCTCCTGGACAGGGGCGTACAATGAGCAGTTCTTC
TRBV19	TRBJ2-5	TRBD1	13	NA	CASSKDRGETQYF	TGTGCCAGTAGTAAGGACAGGGGAGAGACCCAGTACTTC
TRBV6-1	TRBJ1-1	NA	12	NA	CASSRHNTEAFF	TGTGCCAGCAGCAGACATAACACTGAAGCTTTCTTT
TRBV7-9	TRBJ1-4	NA	14	NA	CASSHPSYGEKLFF	TGTGCCAGCAGCCATCCCTCTTATGGTGAAAAACTGTTTTTT
TRBV6-5	TRBJ1-1	NA	15	NA	CASSGASETNTEAFF	TGTGCCAGCAGTGGGGCGAGTGAGACGAACACTGAAGCTTTCTTT
TRBV7-8	TRBJ1-4	NA	16	NA	CASSPRTGSREVKLFF	TGTGCCAGCAGCCCCCGGACGGGATCTAGGGAGGTAAAACTGTTTTTT
TRBV13	TRBJ2-5	TRBD2	14	NA	CASSLGGYQETQYF	TGTGCCAGCAGCTTGGGGGGGTACCAAGAGACCCAGTACTTC
TRBV7-3	TRBJ2-1	TRBD2	16	NA	CASRPTVSGEHNEQFF	TGTGCCAGCAGGCCGACGGTTAGCGGGGAGCACAATGAGCAGTTCTTC
TRBV18	TRBJ2-7	TRBD1	14	NA	CASSSGTGDYEQYF	TGTGCCAGCTCCTCCGGGACAGGGGACTACGAGCAGTACTTC
TRBV7-9	TRBJ2-5	TRBD2	14	NA	CASSPAGAQETQYF	TGTGCCAGCAGCCCAGCGGGAGCCCAAGAGACCCAGTACTTC
TRBV5-1	TRBJ2-1	NA	14	NA	CASRWGESYNEQFF	TGCGCCAGCCGCTGGGGGGAGTCCTACAATGAGCAGTTCTTC
TRBV7-9	TRBJ2-3	TRBD1	13	NA	CASSPRGPDTQYF	TGTGCCAGCAGCCCCAGGGGGCCAGATACGCAGTATTTT
TRBV28	TRBJ2-5	NA	15	NA	CASSLSEGLRETQYF	TGTGCCAGCAGTTTATCAGAGGGGCTCCGGGAGACCCAGTACTTC
TRBV28	TRBJ1-5	NA	16	NA	CASSLASRGGNQPQHF	TGTGCCAGCAGCCTAGCCAGCAGGGGTGGCAATCAGCCCCAGCATTTT
TRBV28	TRBJ2-1	TRBD2	15	NA	CASSGAGARYNEQFF	TGTGCCAGCAGTGGAGCGGGAGCCCGCTACAATGAGCAGTTCTTC
TRBV19	TRBJ1-2	NA	13	NA	CASSPAGTYGYTF	TGTGCCAGTAGCCCAGCCGGGACCTATGGCTACACCTTC
TRBV30	TRBJ2-7	NA	14	NA	CAWPQKQGGYEQYF	TGTGCCTGGCCCCAAAAACAGGGAGGGTACGAGCAGTACTTC
TRBV6-6	TRBJ1-2	NA	16	NA	CASSYRTEFLNYGYTF	TGTGCCAGCAGTTACCGGACAGAGTTTTTAAACTATGGCTACACCTTC
TRBV5-1	TRBJ2-1	TRBD1	14	NA	CASSGQGASYEQFF	TGCGCCAGCAGCGGACAGGGGGCGAGCTATGAGCAGTTCTTC
TRBV7-9	TRBJ1-3	NA	14	NA	CASSLGQNGNTIYF	TGTGCCAGCAGCTTAGGACAGAATGGAAACACCATATATTTT
TRBV9	TRBJ2-1	TRBD2	15	NA	CASSPRSASGNEQFF	TGTGCCAGCAGCCCCCGGAGTGCTAGCGGGAATGAGCAGTTCTTC
TRBV7-8	TRBJ2-7	TRBD2	16	NA	CASSLAGTSRPYEQYF	TGTGCCAGCAGCTTAGCTGGGACTAGCAGACCCTACGAGCAGTACTTC
TRBV5-1	TRBJ2-7	TRBD1	14	NA	CASSLDRGFDEQYF	TGCGCCAGCAGCTTGGACAGGGGGTTCGACGAGCAGTACTTC
TRBV4-2	TRBJ1-1	NA	14	NA	CASSQDWDGKEAFF	TGTGCCAGCAGCCAAGATTGGGACGGTAAAGAAGCTTTCTTT
TRBV6-5	TRBJ1-1	NA	14	NA	CASSKQGRDTEAFF	TGTGCCAGCAGCAAACAGGGTAGGGACACTGAAGCTTTCTTT
TRBV2	TRBJ2-2	TRBD2	15	NA	CASSLVSRGGGELFF	TGTGCCAGCTCCCTAGTTTCCCGGGGGGGCGGGGAGCTGTTTTTT
TRBV2	TRBJ2-5	TRBD2	14	NA	CASQREKGLETQYF	TGTGCCAGCCAGCGGGAGAAAGGGTTGGAGACCCAGTACTTC
TRBV30	TRBJ1-3	NA	13	NA	CAWAGFPGNTIYF	TGTGCCTGGGCAGGGTTCCCGGGAAACACCATATATTTT
TRBV27	TRBJ2-7	TRBD1	14	NA	CASGEQGIPYEQYF	TGTGCCAGCGGCGAACAGGGGATTCCCTACGAGCAGTACTTC
TRBV19	TRBJ1-2	NA	14	NA	CASSIERFNYGYTF	TGTGCCAGTAGTATAGAACGGTTTAACTATGGCTACACCTTC
TRBV7-9	TRBJ1-5	NA	14	NA	CASSLGYSNQPQHF	TGTGCCAGCAGCTTAGGATATAGCAATCAGCCCCAGCATTTT
TRBV7-9	TRBJ2-3	NA	15	NA	CASSSLFESTDTQYF	TGTGCCAGCAGCTCTCTTTTTGAAAGCACAGATACGCAGTATTTT
TRBV10-3	TRBJ1-2	NA	13	NA	CAIGQGGANGYTF	TGTGCCATCGGTCAGGGAGGAGCGAATGGCTACACCTTC
TRBV30	TRBJ1-5	TRBD1	14	NA	CAWNRQGSPQPQHF	TGTGCCTGGAACCGACAGGGGAGCCCTCAGCCCCAGCATTTT
TRBV19	TRBJ2-7	TRBD2	15	NA	CASSTGLAGFYEQYF	TGTGCCAGTAGTACGGGACTAGCGGGTTTCTACGAGCAGTACTTC
TRBV6-1	TRBJ1-2	TRBD1	15	NA	CASSVHDRGSYGYTF	TGTGCCAGCAGTGTCCACGACAGGGGATCCTATGGCTACACCTTC
TRBV5-6	TRBJ1-2	NA	13	NA	CASSLWGRGGYTF	TGTGCCAGCAGCTTGTGGGGGCGGGGAGGCTACACCTTC
TRBV12-5	TRBJ2-1	NA	15	NA	CASGLGQGYGDEQFF	TGTGCTAGTGGTTTGGGTCAGGGTTATGGCGATGAGCAGTTCTTC
TRBV5-1	TRBJ1-4	NA	10	NA	CAIRGEELFF	TGCGCCATCAGGGGCGAGGAACTGTTTTTT
TRBV11-3	TRBJ2-1	NA	15	NA	CASSLEAELYNEQFF	TGTGCCAGCAGCTTAGAAGCGGAGCTTTACAATGAGCAGTTCTTC
TRBV28	TRBJ1-4	NA	12	NA	CAGAATNEKLFF	TGTGCCGGAGCTGCAACTAATGAAAAATTGTTTTTT
TRBV27	TRBJ2-7	NA	13	NA	CASSLKVDYEQYF	TGTGCCAGCAGTTTAAAAGTAGACTACGAGCAGTACTTC
TRBV28	TRBJ2-7	NA	16	NA	CASSLWGAGDIYEQYF	TGTGCCAGCAGTTTATGGGGGGCAGGGGACATCTACGAGCAGTACTTC
TRBV7-2	TRBJ2-7	TRBD2	14	few	CASSLAGDRYEQYF	TGTGCCAGCAGCTTGGCGGGAGATCGGTACGAGCAGTACTTC
TRBV5-1	TRBJ2-3	TRBD2	14	NA	CASRTSGSSDTQYF	TGCGCCAGCAGAACTAGCGGGAGTTCAGATACGCAGTATTTT
TRBV18	TRBJ1-5	NA	14	NA	CASSLSSGPDITSF	TGTGCCAGCTCACTCTCATCGGGGCCGGATATAACCTCTTTT
TRBV2	TRBJ2-7	TRBD2	14	NA	CATRSGTSGSEQYF	TGTGCCACCCGCTCCGGGACTAGCGGGTCCGAGCAGTACTTC
TRBV4-3	TRBJ1-2	NA	14	few	CASSRPDTHYGYTF	TGCGCCAGCAGCCGGCCGGACACCCACTATGGCTACACCTTC
TRBV9	TRBJ2-1	TRBD2	14	few	CASSGGLAGNEQFF	TGTGCCAGCAGCGGGGGACTAGCGGGCAATGAGCAGTTCTTC
TRBV9	TRBJ2-7	TRBD2	15	NA	CASSPTRAGSYEQYF	TGTGCCAGCAGTCCTACTCGAGCGGGGTCCTACGAGCAGTACTTC
TRBV5-1	TRBJ2-7	NA	15	NA	CASSLEQGGTYEQYF	TGCGCCAGCAGCTTGGAGCAGGGGGGGACCTACGAGCAGTACTTC
TRBV18	TRBJ2-7	NA	15	NA	CASSLRGESSYEQYF	TGTGCCAGCTCACTCAGGGGCGAGAGCTCCTACGAGCAGTACTTC
TRBV27	TRBJ1-1	NA	13	NA	CASNGVSRSEAFF	TGTGCCAGCAATGGGGTCTCGCGGTCTGAAGCTTTCTTT
TRBV9	TRBJ2-2	NA	14	once	CASSVTTFTGELFF	TGTGCCAGCAGCGTAACTACGTTCACCGGGGAGCTGTTTTTT
TRBV27	TRBJ2-7	TRBD2	17	NA	CASSFRVAGGLTYEQYF	TGTGCCAGCAGTTTTCGGGTAGCGGGAGGCCTTACCTACGAGCAGTACTTC
TRBV6-1	TRBJ2-7	NA	11	NA	CASITFREQYF	TGTGCCAGCATTACATTTCGGGAGCAGTACTTC